Here is one T cell receptor beta chain with its context. CD8 cells regarded as naive lacked CD45RO, were positively chosen for CCR7, and omitted terminally differentiated effector memory CD45RA+ cells. TCRdb's copy holds only in-frame clones and misses some; the assay was immunoSEQ multiplex PCR. The sample has about 2 million clones, about 95% seen once. This entry is derived from a study of shared clonotypes between healthy human individuals. The junction had 6 bases not matched to a gene; V was cut back by 2 bases and J by 8 bases. CDR3 length equals 13 residues. Germline V CDR1 and CDR2: SGHDT, YYEEEE.

The TCR originated in a young man in good health. The J gene is TRBJ1-2, the V gene TRBV5-6; 7 nucleotides match TRBD1. The specimen sequenced was naive CD8+ T cells sorted from blood. CDR3 nucleotides: TGTGCCAGCAGCTTCGGGACAGTTCAGGGCTACACCTTC. The encoded protein is CASSFGTVQGYTF.